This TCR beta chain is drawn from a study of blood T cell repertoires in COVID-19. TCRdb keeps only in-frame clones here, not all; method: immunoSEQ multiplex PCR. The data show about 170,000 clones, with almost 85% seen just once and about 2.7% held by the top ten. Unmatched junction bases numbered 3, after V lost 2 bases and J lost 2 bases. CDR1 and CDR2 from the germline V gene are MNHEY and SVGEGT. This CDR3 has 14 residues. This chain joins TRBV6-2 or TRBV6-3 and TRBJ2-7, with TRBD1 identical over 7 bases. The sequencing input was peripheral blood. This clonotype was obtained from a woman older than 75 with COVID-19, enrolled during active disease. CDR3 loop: CASSYPGTAYEQYF. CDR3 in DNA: TGTGCCAGCAGTTACCCCGGGACAGCCTACGAGCAGTACTTC.